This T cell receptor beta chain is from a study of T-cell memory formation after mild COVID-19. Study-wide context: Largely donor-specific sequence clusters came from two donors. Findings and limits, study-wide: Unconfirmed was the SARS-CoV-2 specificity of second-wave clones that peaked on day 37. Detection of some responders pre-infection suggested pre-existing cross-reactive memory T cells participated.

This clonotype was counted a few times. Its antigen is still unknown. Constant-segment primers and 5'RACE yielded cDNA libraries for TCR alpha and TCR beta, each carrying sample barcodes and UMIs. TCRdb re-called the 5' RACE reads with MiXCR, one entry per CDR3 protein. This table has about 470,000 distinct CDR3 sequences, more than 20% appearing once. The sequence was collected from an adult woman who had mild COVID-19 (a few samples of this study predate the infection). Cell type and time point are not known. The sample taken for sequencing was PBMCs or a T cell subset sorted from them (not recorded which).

CDR3 in amino acids: CASSLAAGREQFF. The DNA for the CDR3 is TGTGCCAGCAGCTTGGCCGCGGGGCGGGAGCAGTTCTTC. This chain links TRBV5-6 with TRBJ2-1, with a possible D match to TRBD2 (6 bases). Germline V lookup: CDR1 SGHDT, CDR2 YYEEEE. V was pared by 0 bases and J by 10 bases, with 11 bases between. The CDR3 covers 13 residues.